This T cell receptor (beta chain) is drawn from a study of vaccination and CD4 T cells after COVID-19. Cultured CD4+ T-cell DNA underwent Oncomine TCR Beta short-read sequencing. TCRdb ran MiXCR on the PCR reads and lists one entry per CDR3 protein. This sample has 15,000 to 20,000 distinct CDR3 sequences; 60% to 70% occur once, and the top ten carry more than 10%. As regards this clonotype: Its antigen is not identified.

Trimming stripped 1 base from V and 8 bases from J, with 11 bases between. This CDR3 spans 13 amino acids. Germline-derived CDR1 and CDR2 are WNHNN and SYGVQD (reference sequence). Treatment described: approximately 10-day PBMC culture with coronavirus spike peptide pools or control peptides (ViraFEST assay). V gene TRBV10-1 combines with J gene TRBJ1-1; D remains unclear. This TCR came from a human donor who had recovered from COVID-19. The source material was CD4+ T cells from blood, cultured in vitro. CDR3 sequence (DNA): TGCGCCAGCAGTGAGTTGTTTGAGGCAGAAGCTTTCTTT. Protein product: CASSELFEAEAFF.